A single sample gave rise to the 16 T cell receptor beta chains below, sequenced in a study of a mutant IDH1 vaccine in newly diagnosed glioma. The antigens these receptors bind are not known. Using immunoSEQ multiplex PCR, the repertoire was profiled, and TCRdb retains in-frame clones only, with some absent. The repertoire has around 76,000 clones, around 85% of them found once; the top ten carry 0.7% to 0.95%. Regarding time point: week 23, last vaccination. It was 300 ug of mutant IDH1 20-mer peptide that made up each vaccine dose, given with topical imiquimod. Here the sequenced sample was PBMCs, taken from a glioma patient whose treatment included an IDH1 peptide vaccine. Every receptor here comes from a woman aged 45-65 years with glioma.

This chain connects TRBV19 to TRBJ2-3; tentative D call: TRBD2 (6 bases). Germline-derived CDR1 and CDR2 are LNHDA and SQIVND (reference sequence). The CDR3 is 14 amino acids. V dropped 6 bases and J dropped 0 bases, with 10 bases sitting between them. CDR3 nucleotide sequence: TGTGCCAGTAGGCGGGGTACTAGCACAGATACGCAGTATTTT. This encodes CASRRGTSTDTQYF. The whole variable domain, remainder taken from reference TRBV19 and TRBJ2-3, is DGGITQSPKYLFRKEGQNVTLSCEQNLNHDAMYWYRQDPGQGLRLIYYSQIVNDFQKGDIAEGYSVSREKKESFPLTVTSAQKNPTAFYLCASRRGTSTDTQYFGPGTRLTVL.

The rearrangement uses TRBV6-6 and TRBJ2-3; D is tentatively TRBD1 or TRBD2 (5 bases each). V lost 3 bases, J lost 1 base, and 14 bases lay in between. Germline CDR1 and CDR2: MNHNY and SVGAGI (reference sequence). This CDR3 has 16 amino acids. The CDR3 DNA sequence: TGTGCCAGCAGTTATTGGGACGTGAGGGGCACAGATACGCAGTATTTT. Protein product: CASSYWDVRGTDTQYF.

The chain uses TRBV18 and TRBJ2-7; D might be TRBD1 (5 bases). The V and J ends lost 6 bases and 0 bases respectively, with 12 bases between them. The CDR3 length is 14 residues. CDR1 is KGHSH and CDR2 is LQKENI in the germline V gene. This chain's CDR3 is CASSSDTLSYEQYF. As DNA, the CDR3 is TGTGCCAGCTCGTCGGACACCCTCTCCTACGAGCAGTACTTC.

This clone occurred once. CDR3 amino acids: CAWRSPGGARQPQHF. The CDR3 DNA sequence: TGTGCCTGGAGGTCCCCAGGGGGCGCGAGACAGCCCCAGCATTTT. The chain has TRBV30 and TRBJ1-5; 8 positions agree with TRBD1. The CDR3 is made up of 15 amino acids. In germline, CDR1 is GTSNPN, CDR2 SVGIG (reference sequence). Germline trimming cut 3 bases from V and 7 bases from J; bases unmatched to any gene: 11.

The CDR3 nucleotides are TGTGCCAGCAGCTTAGCTTCACATGTAGGCTATGGCTACACCTTC. Protein product: CASSLASHVGYGYTF. V usage is TRBV7-9 and J usage is TRBJ1-2; D remains ambiguous. The V end lost 0 bases, the J end lost 4 bases, and 12 bases lay between the germline ends. Germline V gene data show CDR1 as SEHNR and CDR2 as FQNEAQ (reference sequence). CDR3 length: 15 amino acids.

V gene TRBV19 combines with J gene TRBJ2-7, with TRBD2 identical over 10 bases. Germline trimming cut 5 bases from V and 3 bases from J; bases unmatched to any gene: 4. The CDR3 spans 14 residues. Germline CDR1 LNHDA, CDR2 SQIVND (reference sequence). The CDR3 here is CASSVTSGLYEQYF. For the CDR3, the DNA is TGTGCCAGTAGTGTGACTAGCGGGCTCTACGAGCAGTACTTC.

This clone was detected only once. This rearrangement joins TRBV28 to TRBJ1-2, with unresolved D. In germline, CDR1 is MDHEN, CDR2 SYDVKM. The CDR3 has 14 residues. Trimming cost V 4 bases and J 4 bases, with 13 bases left between them. CDR3 in amino acids: CASSSPLKVYGYTF. The CDR3 DNA reads as TGTGCCAGCAGTTCCCCTCTGAAGGTCTATGGCTACACCTTC.

This rearrangement joins TRBV27 to TRBJ2-5; D gene ambiguous. This CDR3 is built from 13 residues. Trimming took 5 bases from V and 1 from J, leaving 8 bases between them. Per the germline V gene, CDR1 is MNHEY and CDR2 is SMNVEV (reference sequence). CDR3 nucleotides: TGTGCCAGCAGTGGACCGGTCCAAGAGACCCAGTACTTC. Its protein is CASSGPVQETQYF.

The chain recombines TRBV10-3 with TRBJ2-3; 8 bases match TRBD2. The V segment lost 8 bases and the J segment 1 base; nucleotides outside the gene matches: 8. This CDR3 spans 15 amino acids. Germline V gives CDR1 ENHRY, CDR2 SYGVKD. The CDR3 loop reads CAILVREERTDTQYF. CDR3 DNA sequence: TGTGCCATCCTAGTGCGGGAGGAACGCACAGATACGCAGTATTTT.

J is TRBJ2-7 and V is TRBV19, with 9 bases identical to TRBD1. Unmatched junction bases numbered 15, after V lost 9 bases and J lost 6 bases. Germline V gives CDR1 LNHDA, CDR2 SQIVND (reference sequence). The CDR3 spans 15 residues. CDR3 region: CASRRFGTGNSEQYF. In DNA form, the CDR3 reads TGTGCCAGCCGGAGGTTCGGGACAGGGAATAGCGAGCAGTACTTC. Full variable domain (outside the CDR3, taken from reference TRBV19 and TRBJ2-7): DGGITQSPKYLFRKEGQNVTLSCEQNLNHDAMYWYRQDPGQGLRLIYYSQIVNDFQKGDIAEGYSVSREKKESFPLTVTSAQKNPTAFYLCASRRFGTGNSEQYFGPGTRLTVT.

This chain connects TRBV28 to TRBJ2-2; D is perhaps TRBD2 (6 bases). V shed 10 bases and J shed 6 bases, with 24 bases lying between them. This CDR3 has 16 residues. CDR1 is MDHEN, CDR2 SYDVKM, per germline. The CDR3 is CAISPGGMNWAGELFF. The DNA of the CDR3 is TGTGCCATCTCGCCAGGCGGGATGAATTGGGCCGGGGAGCTGTTTTTT.

The chain links TRBV6-1 to TRBJ1-6; D not resolved. V lost 8 bases to trimming and J lost 0 bases, with 11 bases between them. Germline V gene lookup returns CDR1 MNHNS and CDR2 SASEGT. The CDR3 covers 15 residues. The CDR3 DNA reads as TGTGCCAGCGGGTTGGAGAACTCCTATAATTCACCCCTCCACTTT. The encoded protein is CASGLENSYNSPLHF.

This sequence joins TRBV28 and TRBJ1-6, with D unresolved. Germline-derived CDR1 and CDR2 are MDHEN and SYDVKM. The V end lost 2 bases, the J end lost 0 bases, and 8 bases lay between the germline ends. The CDR3 consists of 16 residues. The CDR3 spells CASSLRRSSYNSPLHF. DNA for the CDR3: TGTGCCAGCAGTTTAAGGCGGAGCTCCTATAATTCACCCCTCCACTTT.

This chain uses TRBV11-2 with TRBJ1-1; 11 positions agree with TRBD1. In germline, CDR1 is SGHAT, CDR2 FQNNGV. V lost 7 bases to trimming and J lost 4 bases; unmatched junction nucleotides: 8. The CDR3 runs to 15 residues. CDR3 nucleotide sequence: TGTGCCAGCAACCCAAGGACAGGGGGCGTCACTGAAGCTTTCTTT. Protein product: CASNPRTGGVTEAFF.

This chain uses TRBV5-1 with TRBJ2-5; D is uncertain. The V end lost 4 bases, the J end lost 2 bases, and 9 bases lay between the germline ends. The length of the CDR3 is 13 residues. Looked up from germline, CDR1 is SGHRS and CDR2 is YFSETQ. The CDR3: CASSPGPQETQYF. CDR3 coding DNA: TGCGCCAGCAGCCCAGGACCTCAAGAGACCCAGTACTTC.

The rearrangement uses TRBV27 and TRBJ1-2, with D possibly matching TRBD1 (5 bases). The CDR3 is 13 residues long. Germline CDR1 is MNHEY and CDR2 is SMNVEV (reference sequence). The V end lost 6 bases, the J end lost 1 base, and 9 bases lay between the germline ends. CDR3 coding DNA: TGTGCCAGCAGCCGGGGGGGTAACTATGGCTACACCTTC. Protein sequence: CASSRGGNYGYTF.